Below, one T cell receptor beta chain is given with its context. This specimen belongs to a study of blood T cell repertoires in COVID-19. Study details: Researchers got acute and convalescent COVID-19 samples from the United States, Italy and Spain. T cells, B-cell-depleted T cells, or PBMCs provided the cDNA or gDNA that served as material.

The CDR3 extends over 15 amino acids. The V segment lost 7 bases and the J segment 7 bases; nucleotides outside the gene matches: 12. From germline, CDR1 is SNHLY and CDR2 FYNNEI. In the source study's methods: Quantification of nucleated cells was approximated via reference gene primer amplification. Assay: immunoSEQ multiplex PCR; the TCRdb copy retains only in-frame clones and omits some. V, J and clone size were drawn from that table, and D and trimming were deduced from the DNA. The sample includes more than 85,000 clones, approximately 79% of them seen just once. The specimen was peripheral blood. J is TRBJ1-5 and V is TRBV2; 8 bases agree with TRBD1. The TCR comes from a woman older than 75 with active or convalescent COVID-19. CDR3 DNA sequence: TGTGCCAGCAAGGGGCAGGGGGCCGCTTACCAGCCCCAGCATTTT. Protein product: CASKGQGAAYQPQHF.